These T cell receptor beta chains were read from a single sample in a study of cytomegalovirus exposure and HLA in healthy donors. TCRdb's table, derived via immunoSEQ multiplex PCR, lists solely in-frame clones and lacks some. The sample records 100,000 or so clones, around 85% being singletons. The sequenced sample consisted of PBMCs. The receptor source for this set is a man aged 18-30 years in good health and CMV-seropositive. Both conserved end residues are part of each CDR3. D genes are given only for firm matches. Rows give clone size only sometimes, using once, few, many, or a class for an expanded clone.

>-|-|TRBV2|TRBJ1-1
CASSEVEARAGTEAFF
TGTGCCAGCAGTGAAGTCGAGGCCCGGGCGGGCACTGAAGCTTTCTTT
>few|TRBD1|TRBV7-6|TRBJ2-1
CASSRKNGQGGNEQFF
TGTGCCAGCAGCCGGAAGAACGGACAGGGTGGCAATGAGCAGTTCTTC
>-|TRBD2|TRBV4-1|TRBJ2-1
CASSQEGLAVREQFF
TGCGCCAGCAGCCAAGAGGGACTAGCGGTGCGGGAGCAGTTCTTC
>-|-|TRBV20-1|TRBJ2-7
CSAPRNYEQYF
TGCAGTGCTCCTAGAAACTACGAGCAGTACTTC
>-|TRBD2|TRBV18|TRBJ2-7
CASSPQQRTGTSGYEQYF
TGTGCCAGCTCACCACAACAAAGAACCGGGACTAGCGGCTACGAGCAGTACTTC
>-|TRBD2|TRBV5-1|TRBJ2-7
CASSLGLAGFYEQYF
TGCGCCAGCAGCTTGGGGCTAGCGGGGTTCTACGAGCAGTACTTC
>-|TRBD1|TRBV7-9|TRBJ2-1
CASSLTTGLLYNEQFF
TGTGCCAGCAGCCTGACGACAGGGCTTCTGTACAATGAGCAGTTCTTC
>-|TRBD1|TRBV7-9|TRBJ1-1
CASRLDRGNTEAFF
TGTGCCAGCAGATTAGACAGGGGGAACACTGAAGCTTTCTTT
>-|TRBD2|TRBV7-6|TRBJ2-7
CASSLHGLAGSYEQYF
TGTGCCAGCAGCTTACATGGACTAGCGGGAAGCTACGAGCAGTACTTC
>-|-|TRBV6-6|TRBJ2-7
CASRKGIWNEQYF
TGTGCCAGCCGGAAGGGGATTTGGAACGAGCAGTACTTC
>-|-|TRBV7-2|TRBJ1-2
CASSTRQARSYGYTF
TGTGCCAGCAGCACCCGACAGGCCCGATCCTATGGCTACACCTTC
>-|-|TRBV19|TRBJ2-7
CASSIGGGGGYEQYF
TGTGCCAGTAGTATCGGAGGGGGCGGCGGCTACGAGCAGTACTTC
>few|TRBD2|TRBV5-1|TRBJ2-2
CASSMTSGMTGELFF
TGCGCCAGCAGCATGACTAGCGGGATGACCGGGGAGCTGTTTTTT
>-|-|TRBV28|TRBJ1-1
CASSWGVNTEAFF
TGTGCCAGCAGTTGGGGGGTGAACACTGAAGCTTTCTTT
>-|-|TRBV29-1|TRBJ2-2
CSVLDRTYTGELFF
TGCAGCGTTCTGGACAGAACGTACACCGGGGAGCTGTTTTTT
>-|-|TRBV27|TRBJ2-1
CASSLQGSYNEQFF
TGTGCCAGCAGTTTACAGGGGTCCTACAATGAGCAGTTCTTC
>-|TRBD1|TRBV6-1|TRBJ2-7
CASRLRDSYEQYF
TGTGCCAGCAGACTTCGGGACAGCTACGAGCAGTACTTC
>-|-|TRBV27|TRBJ2-6
CASSSGSGANVLTF
TGTGCCAGCAGCTCAGGGTCTGGGGCCAACGTCCTGACTTTC
>-|TRBD2|TRBV5-1|TRBJ2-1
CASSLFRGTNYNEQFF
TGCGCCAGCAGCTTGTTCCGCGGGACTAACTACAATGAGCAGTTCTTC
>-|TRBD2|TRBV2|TRBJ2-1
CASSTFSGRAYNEQFF
TGTGCCAGCAGTACCTTTAGCGGGAGGGCTTACAATGAGCAGTTCTTC
>-|-|TRBV5-4|TRBJ2-5
CASSLAGSMGLETQYF
TGTGCCAGCAGCTTGGCTGGGAGTATGGGTCTAGAGACCCAGTACTTC
>-|-|TRBV28|TRBJ1-5
CASTPPGRGNQPQHF
TGTGCCAGCACTCCACCGGGGCGGGGGAATCAGCCCCAGCATTTT
>-|-|TRBV20-1|TRBJ2-7
CSARVGGEQYF
TGCAGTGCAAGGGTAGGGGGCGAGCAGTACTTC
>-|TRBD1|TRBV5-1|TRBJ2-3
CASSGQVEDTQYF
TGCGCCAGCAGTGGACAGGTTGAAGATACGCAGTATTTT
>-|-|TRBV20-1|TRBJ1-2
CSARVGLGYTF
TGCAGTGCTAGGGTGGGACTTGGCTACACCTTC
>-|TRBD2|TRBV7-2|TRBJ2-1
CASSLAGEMTEQFF
TGTGCCAGCAGTTTAGCGGGAGAAATGACTGAGCAGTTCTTC
>once|-|TRBV29-1|TRBJ2-2
CSVEDRDTGELFF
TGCAGCGTTGAAGATAGAGACACCGGGGAGCTGTTTTTT
>-|TRBD1|TRBV18|TRBJ1-5
CASSRTGDSNQPQHF
TGTGCCAGCTCCCGAACAGGGGATAGCAATCAGCCCCAGCATTTT
>-|TRBD1|TRBV19|TRBJ2-7
CASSIDLSGQGSYEQYF
TGTGCCAGTAGTATAGATCTATCGGGACAGGGATCCTACGAGCAGTACTTC
>-|-|TRBV7-6|TRBJ2-3
CASSRRALGGDTQYF
TGTGCCAGCAGCCGCAGGGCGCTGGGTGGAGATACGCAGTATTTT
>-|-|TRBV6-6|TRBJ1-2
CASSPEQVTYGYTF
TGTGCCAGCAGTCCTGAACAGGTTACCTATGGCTACACCTTC
>-|-|TRBV11-3|TRBJ1-3
CASSLRTAGNTIYF
TGTGCCAGCAGCCTTCGGACAGCTGGAAACACCATATATTTT
>-|TRBD2|TRBV6-4|TRBJ2-3
CASSRLRSGSMLDTQYF
TGTGCCAGCAGCCGTTTAAGGAGCGGGAGTATGTTGGATACGCAGTATTTT
>-|-|TRBV28|TRBJ2-5
CASSLGRGARQETQYF
TGTGCCAGCAGTTTAGGTCGGGGGGCGCGGCAAGAGACCCAGTACTTC
>-|-|TRBV15|TRBJ2-2
CATSRDRGGSNTGELFF
TGTGCCACCAGCAGAGATCGTGGGGGGTCGAACACCGGGGAGCTGTTTTTT
>once|TRBD2|TRBV7-6|TRBJ2-5
CASSSGLAGGRSETQYF
TGTGCCAGCAGCTCGGGACTAGCGGGAGGAAGGTCAGAGACCCAGTACTTC
>-|TRBD1|TRBV6-4|TRBJ2-7
CASSDRTYRGLKDYEQYF
TGTGCCAGCAGTGATCGCACCTACAGGGGGCTGAAGGACTACGAGCAGTACTTC
>-|TRBD2|TRBV15|TRBJ2-2
CATSRGLAGGNTGELFF
TGTGCCACCAGCAGGGGACTAGCGGGAGGCAACACCGGGGAGCTGTTTTTT
>-|TRBD1|TRBV7-6|TRBJ1-1
CASSLVSAIDRGGTEAFF
TGTGCCAGCAGCTTAGTTTCGGCCATCGACAGGGGTGGCACTGAAGCTTTCTTT
>-|TRBD1|TRBV11-2|TRBJ1-4
CASSFRQGHNEKLFF
TGTGCCAGCAGCTTTAGACAGGGCCATAATGAAAAACTGTTTTTT